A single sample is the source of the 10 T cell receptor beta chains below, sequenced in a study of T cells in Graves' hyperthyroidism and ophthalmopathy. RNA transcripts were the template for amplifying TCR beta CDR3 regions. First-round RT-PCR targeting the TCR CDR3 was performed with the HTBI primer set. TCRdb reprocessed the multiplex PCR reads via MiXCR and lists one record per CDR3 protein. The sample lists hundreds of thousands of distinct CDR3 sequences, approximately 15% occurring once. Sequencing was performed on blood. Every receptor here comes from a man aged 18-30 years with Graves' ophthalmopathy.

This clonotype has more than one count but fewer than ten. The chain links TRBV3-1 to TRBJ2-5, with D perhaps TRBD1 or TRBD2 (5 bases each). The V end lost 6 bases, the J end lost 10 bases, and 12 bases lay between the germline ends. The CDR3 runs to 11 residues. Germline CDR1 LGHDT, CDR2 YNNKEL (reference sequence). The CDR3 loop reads CASRERDRQYF. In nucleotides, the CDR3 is TGTGCCAGCAGAGAACGGGACCGCCAGTACTTC.

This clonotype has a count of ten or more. In nucleotides, the CDR3 is TGTGCCAGCTCACCGTCCCCGGGACAGGGCACAGATACGCAGTATTTT. It is translated as CASSPSPGQGTDTQYF. This chain uses TRBV18 with TRBJ2-3; 8 bases agree with TRBD1. The V segment lost 3 bases and the J segment 1 base; nucleotides outside the gene matches: 6. CDR1 is KGHSH, CDR2 LQKENI, per germline. The CDR3 runs 16 residues.

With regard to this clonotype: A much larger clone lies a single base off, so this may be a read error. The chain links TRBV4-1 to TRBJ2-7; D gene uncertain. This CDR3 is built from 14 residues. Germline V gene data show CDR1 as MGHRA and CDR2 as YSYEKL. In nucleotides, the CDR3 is TGCGCCAACAGCCAAGGGATGTCGACCTACGAGCAGTACTTC. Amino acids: CANSQGMSTYEQYF.

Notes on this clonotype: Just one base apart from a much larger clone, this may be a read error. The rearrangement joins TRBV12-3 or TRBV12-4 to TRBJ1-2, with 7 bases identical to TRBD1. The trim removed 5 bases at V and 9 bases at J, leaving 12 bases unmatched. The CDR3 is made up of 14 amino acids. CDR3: CASSPPGTVYSYTF. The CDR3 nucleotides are TGTGCCAGCAGTCCACCTGGGACAGTTTACAGCTACACCTTC.

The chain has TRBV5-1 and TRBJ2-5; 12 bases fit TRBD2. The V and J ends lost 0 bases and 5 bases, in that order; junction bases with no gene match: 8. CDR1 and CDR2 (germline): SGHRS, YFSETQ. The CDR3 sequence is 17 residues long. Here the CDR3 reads CASSLGLAGASGETQYF. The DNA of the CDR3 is TGCGCCAGCAGCTTGGGACTAGCGGGGGCCTCAGGGGAGACCCAGTACTTC. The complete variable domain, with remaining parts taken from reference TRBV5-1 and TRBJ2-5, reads KAGVTQTPRYLIKTRGQQVTLSCSPISGHRSVSWYQQTPGQGLQFLFEYFSETQRNKGNFPGRFSGRQFSNSRSEMNVSTLELGDSALYLCASSLGLAGASGETQYFGPGTRLLVL.

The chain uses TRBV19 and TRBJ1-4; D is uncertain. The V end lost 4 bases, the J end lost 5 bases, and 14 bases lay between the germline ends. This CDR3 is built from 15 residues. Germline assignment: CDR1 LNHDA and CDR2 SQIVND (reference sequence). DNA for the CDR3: TGTGCCAGTAGTACCGTCAGTGGGCACAATGAAAAACTGTTTTTT. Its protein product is CASSTVSGHNEKLFF.

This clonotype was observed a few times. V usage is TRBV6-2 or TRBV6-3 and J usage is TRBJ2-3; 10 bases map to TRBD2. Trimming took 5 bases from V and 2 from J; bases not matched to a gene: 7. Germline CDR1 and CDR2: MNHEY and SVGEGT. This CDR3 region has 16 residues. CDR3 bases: TGTGCCAGCAGTGGGGATAGCGGGAGGTCCACAGATACGCAGTATTTT. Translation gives CASSGDSGRSTDTQYF.

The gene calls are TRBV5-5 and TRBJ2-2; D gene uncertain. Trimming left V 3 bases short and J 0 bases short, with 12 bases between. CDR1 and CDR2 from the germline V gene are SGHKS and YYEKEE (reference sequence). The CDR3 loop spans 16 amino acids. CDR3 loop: CASSSRVPTNTGELFF. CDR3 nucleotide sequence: TGTGCCAGCAGCTCCCGGGTCCCAACGAACACCGGGGAGCTGTTTTTT.

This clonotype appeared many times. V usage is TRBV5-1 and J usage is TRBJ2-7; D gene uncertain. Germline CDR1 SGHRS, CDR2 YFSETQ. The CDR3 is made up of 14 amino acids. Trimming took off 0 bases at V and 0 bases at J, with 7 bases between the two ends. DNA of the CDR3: TGCGCCAGCAGCTTGGTGGTCGACTCCTACGAGCAGTACTTC. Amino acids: CASSLVVDSYEQYF.

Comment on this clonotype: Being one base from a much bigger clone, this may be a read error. Written as DNA, the CDR3 is TGTGCCAGCAGCCTAGGGACTACGATAGGAGGGGAGCTGTTTTTT. Its protein product is CASSLGTTIGGELFF. This chain links TRBV3-1 with TRBJ2-2, with TRBD2 identical over 7 bases. Germline lookup yields CDR1 LGHDT and CDR2 YNNKEL (reference sequence). The CDR3 is 15 amino acids. J gave up 8 bases and V 4 bases, and 10 bases lay outside the gene matches.